This TCR beta chain stems from a study of cytomegalovirus exposure and HLA in healthy donors. This CDR3 is 16 amino acids long. From germline, CDR1 is ENHRY and CDR2 SYGVKD. Trimming cost V 5 bases and J 0 bases, with 14 bases left between them. Unrecorded immune exposures were likely, despite nominal health at sampling. Whole-study findings and limits: One later analysis reportedly identified an Asian-associated ancestry cluster that showed fewer N-insertions than the roughly 720-donor mean. Sequencing likely produced, as an artifact, a cluster of highly shared sequence variants. There were 164 TCR beta chains listed as cytomegalovirus-associated.

13 Jbeta primers and 60 Vbeta primers were used for the PCR. The protocol was immunoSEQ multiplex PCR, while the TCRdb copy is restricted to in-frame clones and leaves out a portion. The data contain some 110,000 clones, approximately 75% of them singletons. Of note for this clone: Its antigen is not known.

The rearrangement links TRBV10-3 to TRBJ1-3, with D perhaps matching TRBD1 (6 bases). Sequencing was performed on PBMCs. The sequence derives from a man between 50 and 59 years old in good health and CMV-seropositive. The CDR3 spells CAISPRGQSSGNTIYF. CDR3 nucleotide sequence: TGTGCCATCAGTCCCAGGGGCCAGAGCTCTGGAAACACCATATATTTT.